Listed below are T cell receptor beta chains from one sample, sequenced in a study of cytomegalovirus exposure and HLA in healthy donors. Generated by immunoSEQ multiplex PCR, the TCRdb table keeps only in-frame clones and is missing some. The data contain about 200,000 clones, 65% to 90% of them seen just once; the ten biggest clones take up over 1.1%. The source material was PBMCs. These TCRs come from a girl aged 5-17 years in good health and CMV-seronegative. CDR3s include the opening cysteine and the closing phenylalanine or tryptophan. A D gene is named only where the DNA matches it firmly. Clone size is given for some rows only: seen once, a few or many times, or a class if the clone is expanded.

TRBV11-2	-	TRBJ1-1	few	CASSLVTGREAFF	TGTGCCAGCAGCTTAGTTACAGGGCGTGAAGCTTTCTTT
TRBV7-6	-	TRBJ1-6	-	CASSLANPINSPLHF	TGTGCCAGCAGCTTAGCGAACCCTATAAATTCACCCCTCCACTTT
TRBV9	TRBD1	TRBJ2-7	-	CASSETGNAYEQYF	TGTGCCAGCAGCGAGACAGGGAACGCCTACGAGCAGTACTTC
TRBV5-4	TRBD2	TRBJ2-1	-	CASSLTSGGHNEQFF	TGTGCCAGCAGCTTGACTAGCGGGGGGCACAATGAGCAGTTCTTC
TRBV5-1	TRBD1	TRBJ2-5	once	CASSRRQGRQETQYF	TGCGCCAGCAGCCGCCGACAGGGCAGGCAAGAGACCCAGTACTTC
TRBV5-8	-	TRBJ1-5	-	CASSLRTAPSNQPQHF	TGTGCCAGCAGCTTACGAACAGCTCCCTCAAATCAGCCCCAGCATTTT
TRBV5-1	-	TRBJ2-5	-	CASSSGGVAGVTQYF	TGCGCCAGCAGCTCAGGAGGAGTAGCCGGGGTGACCCAGTACTTC
TRBV7-3	TRBD1	TRBJ1-2	-	CASSFGQGPGDGYTF	TGTGCCAGCAGCTTCGGACAGGGCCCCGGTGATGGCTACACCTTC
TRBV4-3	-	TRBJ1-6	few	CASSHQGSEPLHF	TGCGCCAGCAGCCACCAGGGTTCTGAACCCCTCCACTTT
TRBV30	-	TRBJ1-2	-	CAWSAVGTGAPRF	-
TRBV7-9	TRBD2	TRBJ2-5	once	CSSSWTSGSRETQYF	TGTTCCAGCAGCTGGACTAGCGGGAGCCGGGAGACCCAGTACTTC
TRBV5-1	TRBD2	TRBJ2-3	-	CASKRGGREDTQYF	TGCGCCAGCAAGAGGGGCGGGAGGGAAGATACGCAGTATTTT
TRBV6-5	TRBD1	TRBJ2-1	-	CASTATGGYNEQFF	TGTGCCAGCACCGCGACAGGGGGCTACAATGAGCAGTTCTTC
TRBV19	-	TRBJ2-2	-	CASSMGPGAGELFF	TGTGCCAGTAGTATGGGCCCCGGGGCCGGGGAGCTGTTTTTT
TRBV18	TRBD1	TRBJ1-4	-	CASSPLILQGFEKLFF	TGTGCCAGCTCACCCTTAATTTTACAGGGGTTTGAAAAACTGTTTTTT
TRBV30	-	TRBJ2-2	-	CAWSQGLAAGELFF	TGTGCCTGGAGTCAGGGGTTGGCCGCCGGGGAGCTGTTTTTT
TRBV5-4	TRBD1	TRBJ1-1	few	CASSFRDSYTEAFF	TGTGCCAGCAGCTTCCGGGACAGCTACACTGAAGCTTTCTTT
TRBV25-1	TRBD1	TRBJ2-7	-	CASSRDRGKQYF	TGTGCCAGCAGTCGAGACAGGGGTAAGCAGTACTTC
TRBV2	-	TRBJ2-5	-	CASSERGSAAQETQYF	TGTGCCAGCAGTGAAAGGGGGTCTGCGGCCCAAGAGACCCAGTACTTC
TRBV28	-	TRBJ1-4	few	CASSFGKQGFLEKLFF	TGTGCCAGCAGTTTCGGTAAACAGGGATTTCTGGAAAAACTGTTTTTT
TRBV21-1	-	TRBJ2-7	-	CASSSLHEVQRVIYEQYF	TGTGCCAGCAGCTCCCTTCACGAGGTGCAGCGGGTTATATACGAGCAGTACTTC
TRBV6-6	-	TRBJ2-1	-	CASSPLGSSSNEQFF	TGTGCCAGCTCCCCACTAGGGTCAAGTTCCAATGAGCAGTTCTTC
TRBV30	TRBD1	TRBJ1-5	-	CAWRGTGANQPQHF	TGTGCCTGGAGAGGGACAGGGGCAAATCAGCCCCAGCATTTT
TRBV27	TRBD2	TRBJ2-7	-	CASSITPTSGSSYEQYF	TGTGCCAGCAGTATTACCCCGACTAGCGGGTCTTCCTACGAGCAGTACTTC
TRBV28	TRBD2	TRBJ2-3	once	CASGSGGAVETQYF	TGTGCCAGCGGGAGCGGGGGGGCCGTCGAGACGCAGTATTTT
TRBV6-5	-	TRBJ1-6	-	CASRYGTGRSRSPLHF	TGTGCCAGCAGATACGGTACAGGAAGATCTAGGTCACCCCTCCACTTT